This TCR beta chain was recovered during a study of cytomegalovirus exposure and HLA in healthy donors (dated by TCRdb to 2016 to 2017). With respect to the entire study: An earlier analysis of about 560 of the donors reported under 300 Gb of sequence data and 90 million to 120 million unique TCR beta sequences obtained from some 170 million T cells. About 300 gigabases of sequencing data and tens of millions of unique TCR sequences were included in an early release covering roughly 600 HLA-typed donors. Of the roughly 400 genotyped donors, roughly 76% were placed in the genetic ancestry cluster associated with self-reported Caucasian donors. The study was designed to test whether signatures of past pathogen exposure could be identified by cataloging public T cell receptors. The study used immunosequencing to profile the T cell repertoires of approximately 650 subjects and linked those repertoires to cytomegalovirus serostatus. Besides the first cohort of 666 subjects, a separate validation cohort made up of some 110 different subjects was used. The study combined high-throughput TCR immunosequencing, statistical association of individual TCRs with disease status, and machine learning to predict cytomegalovirus infection status. To study patterns of TCR occurrence, a later analysis re-analyzed previously published TCR beta repertoires from 600 to 750 donors and added high-resolution HLA genotyping. Rather than drawing on any new phenotypic data, the later analysis identified candidate immune exposures from TCR beta sequences and the way those sequences occurred across donors. An earlier analysis of nearly 600 of the donors applied high-throughput TCR beta sequencing to assess whether each TCR beta V gene segment acted as functional or pseudogenic. Donor age, sex, ethnicity and CMV serostatus were collected together with the repertoire data. A later genetic analysis took genome-wide SNP genotypes for about 65% of the 666 donors and used that subset as a discovery cohort. Every repertoire in the discovery cohort had been generated on one and the same sequencing platform. Class I and class II HLA loci were covered by the typing at four-digit resolution. Typing coverage differed by locus: A, B, C, DRB1 and DQB1 were typed in roughly 620-630 donors, DQA1 in around 500, DPA1 in 600 to 610, and DPB1 in about 450. Five DR-DQ haplotypes were treated as single units for association and clustering because of strong linkage in the cohort. Among some 410 genotyped donors of the cohort, an average of approximately 240,000 unique TCR beta nucleotide sequences were sequenced per donor, roughly 20% of them non-productive.

The cohort was made up of about 610 healthy bone marrow donors. At the time of sampling, every cohort member was nominally healthy, though immune exposures that went unrecorded were likely present. The donor tested CMV seropositive, placing the donor among the roughly 300 seropositive members of the cohort. Each donor provided a peripheral blood sample, and peripheral blood mononuclear cells were used for TCR beta sequencing. The Qiagen DNeasy Blood Extraction Kit was used to extract genomic DNA from the blood cell samples. The library was built by means of the immunoSEQ multiplex PCR assay. For the multiplex PCR, a mixture combining 60 forward primers for TCR Vbeta segments and 13 reverse primers for TCR Jbeta segments was used. Amplification of the CDR3 region of rearranged TCR beta genes was performed with a multiplex PCR assay on genomic DNA. The amplified TCR beta libraries were sequenced on the Illumina HiSeq System as 87-base-pair reads. The published analysis was carried out like this. In a later analysis, some 80 million unique TCR beta chains were counted across the 690 or so repertoires, and roughly 11 million of these chains were shared by at least two donors. A nearest-neighbor algorithm error-corrected the raw reads and collapsed the reads into unique sequences, merging closely related sequences to remove PCR and sequencing errors. V, D and J gene segments were assigned by aligning CDR3 sequences to IMGT reference sequences. Each retained sequence needed at least a six-nucleotide match to both a V gene segment and a J gene segment. Rearrangements were classified as productive when the CDR3 lacked stop codons and remained in frame with V and J, and all other rearrangements were classified as non-productive. Following IMGT convention, CDR3 was defined as the stretch from the second conserved V-encoded cysteine to the conserved J-encoded phenylalanine. The earlier analysis of 550 to 650 of the donors excluded any sequence lacking an unambiguous match to a single V gene segment. An earlier analysis of some 610 of the donors called V segments functional above 56.7% productive rearrangements and segregating when the between-donor standard deviation exceeded 5%. To diagnose cytomegalovirus status from the catalog of TCR beta chain sequences, a statistical classification framework was built. V and J gene assignment, in a later analysis, came from comparing TCR nucleotide sequences with IMGT/GENE-DB human TR gene sequences. The TCRdist pipeline was used in a later analysis to assign CDR3 sequences and most-parsimonious VDJ recombination scenarios. A later analysis defined each TCR beta chain by its CDR3 amino acid sequence plus V-gene family, and excluded reads lacking a unique V-gene family. To address suspected cross-contamination and a sequencing artifact, a later analysis removed under 600 highly shared, low-generation-probability nucleotide sequences. A later analysis calculated a clonal expansion index for each public chain from normalized within-repertoire ranks of inferred template counts. A later analysis computed generation probabilities with a VDJ recombination model fitted to out-of-frame rearrangements, and checked the results against IGoR. In a later analysis, hypergeometric tests were used to score TCR-TCR, TCR-HLA and TCR-CMV co-occurrence, with a repertoire-size bias correction applied to TCR pairs. To estimate false discovery rates, a later analysis permuted the HLA or CMV assignments 20 times. In a later analysis, co-occurring TCRs were grouped using DBSCAN, and TCRdist sequence similarity was added for clustering within HLA-allele-positive subsets. Repertoires with fewer than 30,000 or more than 120,000 public chains were left out of co-occurrence clustering, as were a few repertoires with anomalous nucleotide sharing. Drawn from immuneACCESS, this table holds only the in-frame rearrangements with V and J called that TCRdb kept. Clones are partly lost; checked studies trace under half to an unresolved V gene and leave the rest unexplained. V and J calls and clone size are those listed in that table; D and trimming were worked out from the DNA. This sample comprises roughly 120,000 clones, roughly 80% of them detected only once. The ten largest make up 2.7% of the sample.

General study outcomes and caveats: HLA typing was unavailable for some donors at each locus, so association tests used only the typed subset. In a later analysis, most CMV-associated TCR beta chains were found to appear HLA-restricted, with HLA associations seemingly driven largely by CMV exposure. In this cohort, only TCR beta chains were sequenced, and detectable features were limited by the absence of alpha or paired-chain data. A later analysis found that HLA-associated TCR beta chains were more clonally expanded and had lower generation probabilities than equally common non-associated chains. While some public TCRs were present in many individuals, most TCR sequences turned up only very rarely across donors. In an earlier analysis of approximately 590 of the donors, most TCR beta V segments were observed in productive rearrangements about 87% or about 30% of the time, broadly matching IMGT annotations. V-gene and J-gene trimming of TCR beta chains was associated with a missense DCLRE1C variant in a later genetic analysis, and the association was replicated in an independent cohort. It was suggested by the authors that the approach could potentially be generalized to other disease states and immunological phenotypes. Sequencing depth was assumed to be roughly uniform across donors in the presence/absence analyses, though that assumption may not hold. The sequencing pipeline was judged likely to have produced a cluster of highly shared sequence variants as a technical artifact. In both the original and validation cohorts, the classifier was reported to diagnose cytomegalovirus status with high specificity and sensitivity. When HLA alleles, especially DR and DQ, strongly co-occurred, attributing TCR associations to individual alleles was difficult. According to a later analysis, parvovirus B19, influenza, CMV and Epstein-Barr virus appeared linked to several top co-occurrence clusters. According to a later genetic analysis, donors in an Asian-associated ancestry cluster had fewer N-insertions in productive TCRs than the approximately 610-donor mean. A later analysis associated roughly 17,000 TCR beta sequences with specific HLA alleles at a false discovery rate of 0.05. A later analysis found that TCR association rates varied across HLA loci, with DRB1 alleles showing the most associated TCRs and HLA-C alleles the fewest. Linkage disequilibrium might explain the correlated functional status among segregating V segments, but an unknown experimental factor could not be ruled out. Some IMGT-functional V segments, including TRBV6-2 and TRBV6-3, could not be told apart with the 87-base-pair reads, so those segments were excluded. A further reported finding was that TCR beta sequences accurately predicted the HLA-A and HLA-B alleles for most subjects in the first cohort. Immune exposure information for the cohort was limited to CMV serostatus. Over 15 rarely observed V segments, including chromosome 9 orphons, were excluded from the earlier analysis of several hundred of the donors because counts were too low. A few of the identified cytomegalovirus-associated TCR beta chains were confirmed in vitro to be specific for cytomegalovirus antigens. A total of roughly 160 TCR beta chains were listed by the study as associated with cytomegalovirus.

V loses 4 bases, J loses 2 bases, and the germline ends lie 15 bases apart. CDR1 and CDR2 are read off the germline V gene as SGHRS and YFSETQ. The CDR3 goes from the cysteine to the phenylalanine over 16 residues. Left in the record is the CDR3 DNA by itself, 48 bases read in frame from the first base. Concerning this clone: There is no known antigen for this receptor. Base qualities are not recorded, but no much larger clone differs from it by a single base.

Here the chain combines TRBV5-1 and TRBJ2-2, with TRBD1 tentatively as D gene (7 bases match). Specimen: PBMCs. The sequence was obtained from a woman in her forties in good health and CMV-seropositive. The DNA sequence reads TGCGCCAGCAGCCTGGAGGGACAGATAAACACCGGGGAGCTGTTTTTT. Translated, this gives CASSLEGQINTGELFF.